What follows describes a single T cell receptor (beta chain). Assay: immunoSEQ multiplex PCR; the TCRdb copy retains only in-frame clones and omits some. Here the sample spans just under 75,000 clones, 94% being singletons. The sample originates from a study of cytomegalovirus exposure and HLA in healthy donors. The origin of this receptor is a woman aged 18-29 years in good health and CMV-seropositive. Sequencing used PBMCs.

CDR3 sequence: CATSRGRGAYGTEAFF. The DNA of the CDR3 is TGTGCCACCAGCAGAGGTCGGGGGGCGTACGGTACTGAAGCTTTCTTT. V gene TRBV15 combines with J gene TRBJ1-1, with a tentative D call TRBD1 (6 bases). This CDR3 comprises 16 residues. CDR1 LNHNV and CDR2 YYDKDF come from the germline V gene (reference sequence). The V end was cut by 1 base, the J end by 5 bases, with 17 bases between.